This T cell receptor (beta chain) was obtained from a study of blood T cells in healthy people across ages. Study in general: With template switching, about one barcoded beta molecule was captured per two T cells. Findings of the study overall: More naive CD4+ cells and higher diversity were found in long-lived than in aged donors.

Trimming left V 3 bases short and J 3 bases short, with 9 bases between. Germline assignment: CDR1 MGHDK and CDR2 SYGVNS. This CDR3 comprises 14 residues. Only a few counts were recorded for this clonotype. The antigen is not known. Primers used in a second PCR of about 7 to 11 cycles were a sample-barcoded 5' primer and a J-beta primer mix. Using its own MiXCR run on the 5' RACE reads, TCRdb lists one record per CDR3 protein. The sample holds about 1.8 million distinct CDR3 sequences, 49% seen once. The sequence derives from a woman aged 40 to 55 in good health. The V and J genes are TRBV25-1 and TRBJ2-1; D gene unclear. Sequenced: blood. The CDR3, as DNA: TGTGCCAGCAGTGAGGGAAGACGCTACAATGAGCAGTTCTTC. Its translation is CASSEGRRYNEQFF.